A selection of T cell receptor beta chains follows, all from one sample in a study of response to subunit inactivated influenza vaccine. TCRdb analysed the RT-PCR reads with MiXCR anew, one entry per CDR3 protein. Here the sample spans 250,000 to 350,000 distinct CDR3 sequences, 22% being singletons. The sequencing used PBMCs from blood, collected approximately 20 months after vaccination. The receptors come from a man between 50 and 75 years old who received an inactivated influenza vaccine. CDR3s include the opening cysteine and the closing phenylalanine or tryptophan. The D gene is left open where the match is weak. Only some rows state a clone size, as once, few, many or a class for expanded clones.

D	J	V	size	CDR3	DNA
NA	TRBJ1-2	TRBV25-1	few	CASSELGSLYGYTF	TGTGCCAGCAGTGAATTGGGGAGCCTCTATGGCTACACCTTC
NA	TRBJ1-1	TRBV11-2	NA	CASRLRGLNTEAFF	TGTGCCAGCAGACTACGCGGGCTTAACACTGAAGCTTTCTTT
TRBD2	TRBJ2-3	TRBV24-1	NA	CATSDAIPGLAGLLDTQYF	TGTGCCACCAGTGATGCTATACCCGGACTAGCGGGATTATTGGATACGCAGTATTTT
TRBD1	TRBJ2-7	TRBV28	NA	CASSSPGQGSSYEQYF	TGTGCCAGCAGTTCTCCGGGACAGGGATCTTCGTACGAGCAGTACTTC
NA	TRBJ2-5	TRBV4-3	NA	CASSHGLGGKHKETQYF	TGCGCCAGCAGCCACGGGCTGGGGGGAAAGCACAAAGAGACCCAGTACTTC
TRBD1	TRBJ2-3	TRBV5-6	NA	CASSYDRGRLIDTQYF	TGTGCCAGCAGCTATGACAGGGGTCGGTTGATCGATACGCAGTATTTT
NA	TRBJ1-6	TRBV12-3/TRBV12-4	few	CASSRGQNNSPLHF	TGTGCCAGCAGCCGCGGACAGAATAATTCACCCCTCCACTTT
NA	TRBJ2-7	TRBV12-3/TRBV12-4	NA	CASSTTYYEQYF	TGTGCCAGCAGTACAACATATTACGAGCAGTACTTC
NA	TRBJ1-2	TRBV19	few	CASSIDRGPNYGYTF	TGTGCCAGTAGTATAGATCGGGGGCCGAACTATGGCTACACCTTC
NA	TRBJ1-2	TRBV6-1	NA	CTAGNYGYTF	TGTACGGCGGGTAACTATGGCTACACCTTC
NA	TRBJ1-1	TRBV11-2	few	CASTSSTEAFF	TGTGCCAGCACCTCGAGCACTGAAGCTTTCTTT
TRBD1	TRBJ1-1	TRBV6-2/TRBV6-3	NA	CASSYQRGLEAFF	TGTGCCAGCAGTTATCAAAGGGGGCTTGAAGCTTTCTTT
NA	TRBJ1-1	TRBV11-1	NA	CASSTPGYAEAFF	TGTGCCAGCAGCACCCCAGGGTACGCTGAAGCTTTCTTT
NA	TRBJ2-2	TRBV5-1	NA	CASTLRARANTGELFF	TGCGCCAGCACCCTAAGAGCCAGGGCGAACACCGGGGAGCTGTTTTTT
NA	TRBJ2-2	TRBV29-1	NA	CSVGGGGGTGELFF	TGCAGCGTGGGAGGGGGCGGTGGCACCGGGGAGCTGTTTTTT
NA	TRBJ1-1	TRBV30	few	CAWRGENTEAFF	TGTGCCTGGAGAGGGGAGAACACTGAAGCTTTCTTT